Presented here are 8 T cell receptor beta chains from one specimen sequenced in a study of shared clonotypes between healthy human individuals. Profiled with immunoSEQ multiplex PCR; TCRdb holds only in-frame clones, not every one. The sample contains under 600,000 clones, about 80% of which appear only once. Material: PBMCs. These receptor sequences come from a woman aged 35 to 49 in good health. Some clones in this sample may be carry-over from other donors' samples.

Here the CDR3 reads CASSGRTNYGYTF. The CDR3 DNA reads TGTGCCAGCAGTGGCAGGACTAACTATGGCTACACCTTC. The chain has TRBV6-1 and TRBJ1-2; D uncertain. Germline CDR1 is MNHNS and CDR2 is SASEGT. CDR3 size: 13 residues. V dropped 4 bases and J dropped 0 bases, with 6 bases sitting between them.

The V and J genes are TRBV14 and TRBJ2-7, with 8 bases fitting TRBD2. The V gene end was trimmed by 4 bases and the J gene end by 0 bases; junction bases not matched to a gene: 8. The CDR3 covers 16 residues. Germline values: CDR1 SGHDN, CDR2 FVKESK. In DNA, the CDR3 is TGTGCCAGCAGCCGTCCAAGCGGGAGAAGCTCCTACGAGCAGTACTTC. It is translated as CASSRPSGRSSYEQYF.

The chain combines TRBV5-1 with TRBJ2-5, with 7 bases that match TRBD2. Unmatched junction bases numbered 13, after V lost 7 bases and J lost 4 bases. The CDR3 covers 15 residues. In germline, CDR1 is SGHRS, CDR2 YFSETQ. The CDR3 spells CASRREATGGETQYF. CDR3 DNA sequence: TGCGCCAGCCGCCGGGAGGCAACAGGTGGAGAGACCCAGTACTTC. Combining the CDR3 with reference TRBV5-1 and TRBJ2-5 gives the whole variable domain KAGVTQTPRYLIKTRGQQVTLSCSPISGHRSVSWYQQTPGQGLQFLFEYFSETQRNKGNFPGRFSGRQFSNSRSEMNVSTLELGDSALYLCASRREATGGETQYFGPGTRLLVL.

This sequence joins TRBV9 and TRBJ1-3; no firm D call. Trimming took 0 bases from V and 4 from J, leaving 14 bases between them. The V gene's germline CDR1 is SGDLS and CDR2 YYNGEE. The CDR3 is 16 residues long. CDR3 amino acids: CASSVDGRGLGNTIYF. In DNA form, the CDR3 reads TGTGCCAGCAGCGTAGACGGCCGAGGTCTAGGAAACACCATATATTTT.

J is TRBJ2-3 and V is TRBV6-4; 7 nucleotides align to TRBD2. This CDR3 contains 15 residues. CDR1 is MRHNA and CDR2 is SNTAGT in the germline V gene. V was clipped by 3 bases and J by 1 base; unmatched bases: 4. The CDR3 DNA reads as TGTGCCAGCAGTGAACGGGCGGGAGGCACAGATACGCAGTATTTT. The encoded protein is CASSERAGGTDTQYF.

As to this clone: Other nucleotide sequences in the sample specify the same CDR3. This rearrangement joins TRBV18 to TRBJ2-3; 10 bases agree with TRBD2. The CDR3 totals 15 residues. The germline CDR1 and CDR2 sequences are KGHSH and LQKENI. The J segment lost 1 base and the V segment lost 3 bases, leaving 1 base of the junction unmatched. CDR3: CASSPGTSGTDTQYF. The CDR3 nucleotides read TGTGCCAGCTCACCGGGGACTAGCGGCACAGATACGCAGTATTTT.

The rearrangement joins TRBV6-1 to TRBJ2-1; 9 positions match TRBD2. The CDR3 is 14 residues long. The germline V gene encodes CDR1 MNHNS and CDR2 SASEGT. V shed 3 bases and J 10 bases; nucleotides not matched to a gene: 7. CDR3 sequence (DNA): TGTGCCAGCAGTGAGGTGCAGCGGGAGGAGGAGCAGTTCTTC. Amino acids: CASSEVQREEEQFF.

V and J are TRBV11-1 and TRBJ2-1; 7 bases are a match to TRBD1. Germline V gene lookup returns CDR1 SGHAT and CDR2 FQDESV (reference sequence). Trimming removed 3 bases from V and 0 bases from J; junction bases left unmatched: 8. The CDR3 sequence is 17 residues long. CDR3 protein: CASSFGQDISSYNEQFF. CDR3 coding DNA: TGTGCCAGCAGCTTCGGACAGGACATAAGCTCCTACAATGAGCAGTTCTTC.